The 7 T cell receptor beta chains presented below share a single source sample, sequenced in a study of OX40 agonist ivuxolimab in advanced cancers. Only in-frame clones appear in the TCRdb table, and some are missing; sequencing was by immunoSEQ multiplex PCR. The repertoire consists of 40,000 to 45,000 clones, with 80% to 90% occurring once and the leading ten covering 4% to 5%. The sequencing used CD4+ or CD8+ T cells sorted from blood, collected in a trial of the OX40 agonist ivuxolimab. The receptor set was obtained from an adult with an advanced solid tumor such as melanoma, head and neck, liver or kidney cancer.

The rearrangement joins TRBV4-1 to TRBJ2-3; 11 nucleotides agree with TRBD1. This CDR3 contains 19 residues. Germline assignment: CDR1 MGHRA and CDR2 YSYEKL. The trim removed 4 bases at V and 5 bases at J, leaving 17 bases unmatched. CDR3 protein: CASSPAIAGTGGLRDTQYF. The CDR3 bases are TGCGCCAGCAGCCCCGCCATTGCCGGGACAGGGGGGTTGAGAGATACGCAGTATTTT.

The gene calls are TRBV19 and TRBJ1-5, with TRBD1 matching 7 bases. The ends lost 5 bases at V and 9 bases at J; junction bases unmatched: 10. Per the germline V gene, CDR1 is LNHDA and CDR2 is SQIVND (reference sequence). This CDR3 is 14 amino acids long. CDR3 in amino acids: CASSHGQALGPQHF. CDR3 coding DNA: TGTGCCAGTAGTCATGGACAGGCCTTAGGGCCCCAGCATTTT.

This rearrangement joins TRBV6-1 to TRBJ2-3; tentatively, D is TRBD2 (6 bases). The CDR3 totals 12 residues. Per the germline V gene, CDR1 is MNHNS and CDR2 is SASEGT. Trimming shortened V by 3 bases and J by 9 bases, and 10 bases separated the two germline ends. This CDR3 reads CASSEIAGTQYF. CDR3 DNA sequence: TGTGCCAGCAGTGAGATCGCGGGGACGCAGTATTTT.

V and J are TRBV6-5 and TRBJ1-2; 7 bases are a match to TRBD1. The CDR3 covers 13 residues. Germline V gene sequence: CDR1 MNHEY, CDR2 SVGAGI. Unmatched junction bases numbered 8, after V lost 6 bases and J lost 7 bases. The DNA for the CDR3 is TGTGCCAGCAGCCCAGACAGGGATCGTGGCTACACCTTC. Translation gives CASSPDRDRGYTF.

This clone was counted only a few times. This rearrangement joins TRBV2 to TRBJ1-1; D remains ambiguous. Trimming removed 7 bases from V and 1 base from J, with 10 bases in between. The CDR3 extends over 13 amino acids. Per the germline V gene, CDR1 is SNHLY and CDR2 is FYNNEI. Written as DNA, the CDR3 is TGTGCCAGCATGCTCATGGGGAACACTGAAGCTTTCTTT. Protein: CASMLMGNTEAFF.

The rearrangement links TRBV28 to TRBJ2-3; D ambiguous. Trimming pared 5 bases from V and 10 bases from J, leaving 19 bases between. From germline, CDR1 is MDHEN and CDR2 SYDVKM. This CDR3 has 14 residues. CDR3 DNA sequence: TGTGCCAGCAGTCCCGCCATAAGGGATAGGGCGCAGTATTTT. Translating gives CASSPAIRDRAQYF.

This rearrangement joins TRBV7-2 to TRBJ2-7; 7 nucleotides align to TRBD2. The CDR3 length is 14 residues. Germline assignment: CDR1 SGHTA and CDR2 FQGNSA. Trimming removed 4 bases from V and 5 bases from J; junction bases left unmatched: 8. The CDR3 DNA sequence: TGTGCCAGCAGCTCCCGCCCGGGACTAAACGAGCAGTACTTC. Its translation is CASSSRPGLNEQYF.